This T cell receptor (beta chain) was identified in a study of blood T cell repertoires in COVID-19 (dated by TCRdb to the early 2020s). About the investigation overall: Collaborator samples came from the United States, Italy and Spain and covered acute and convalescent phases of COVID-19. The material from the prospective study consisted of cDNA or gDNA derived from T cells, B-cell-depleted T cells, or PBMCs. Deeply sampled blood TCRbeta repertoires from subjects exposed to, actively infected with, or recovered from COVID-19 were included in the dataset. The repertoires were released in a freely available public database meant as a resource for research on the immune response to SARS-CoV-2. Samples were obtained from the ongoing ImmuneRACE study (first 160 participants) and from 1,254 subjects provided by 6 global collaborators. A de-identified subject ID, COVID-19 status, age in years and sex were almost always included in the sample metadata. Where HLA class I and class II types were available, the types were taken from metadata supplied by the sample provider, not from assay-based typing.

Whole blood was collected in K2EDTA tubes by collaborating institutions according to the institutions' own protocols. Collaborator samples were shipped for TCRbeta analysis as frozen whole blood, isolated PBMCs, or DNA extracted from either sample type. TCRbeta CDR3 regions were amplified from genomic DNA using the immunoSEQ Assay, a bias-controlled multiplex PCR. From the authors' description of their analysis: The number of nucleated cells in each sample was estimated from the amplification of reference gene primers within the assay. Sequence reads were collapsed and filtered to measure the absolute abundance of every unique TCRbeta CDR3 rearrangement. For each sample, productive Simpson clonality was calculated as the square root of Simpson's diversity index across productive rearrangements. The clones in this table, taken by TCRdb from immuneACCESS, are in-frame only. Not every clone is retained; where verified, under half of the shortfall comes from an unresolved V gene, and the cause of the rest is unknown. The V and J calls and clone size are taken from that table; D and trimming were inferred from the DNA. The sample table records approximately 130,000 clones; 88% of these occur just once. The biggest ten clones account for 7.5% to 8% of the sample.

Note on this clone: It has no known antigen specificity. There are no base qualities to consult, and no much larger clone falls within one base.

Ends trimmed: V by 4 bases, J by 4 bases; bases unmatched to a gene: 21. CDR1 is given as SGHRS and CDR2 as YFSETQ, both from the germline V gene. The CDR3 runs 19 amino acids, cysteine and phenylalanine included. The only DNA kept is the CDR3, 57 bases in frame from the first base. General findings and caveats noted by the study authors: The quantity of clinical and demographic metadata differed by source and by participant and was supplied without curation.

This clonotype was obtained from a man between 45 and 60 years old with acute or convalescent COVID-19. The receptor chain draws on TRBV5-1 and TRBJ2-7, and 9 junctional nucleotides match TRBD2. The sequenced sample was peripheral blood. For the CDR3, the sequence is CASSGWAGSLAGLPYEQYF. DNA sequence: TGCGCCAGCAGCGGGTGGGCGGGATCGCTAGCGGGACTCCCTTACGAGCAGTACTTC.